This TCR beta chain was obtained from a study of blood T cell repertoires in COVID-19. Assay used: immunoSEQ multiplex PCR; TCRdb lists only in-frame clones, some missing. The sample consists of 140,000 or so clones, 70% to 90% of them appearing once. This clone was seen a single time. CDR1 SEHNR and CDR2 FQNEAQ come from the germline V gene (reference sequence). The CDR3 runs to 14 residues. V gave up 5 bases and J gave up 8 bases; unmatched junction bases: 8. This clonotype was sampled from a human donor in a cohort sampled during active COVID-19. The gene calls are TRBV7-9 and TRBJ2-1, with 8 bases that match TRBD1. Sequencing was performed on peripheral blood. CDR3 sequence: CASSQTGGGYEQFF. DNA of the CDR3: TGTGCCAGCAGCCAAACAGGGGGAGGCTATGAGCAGTTCTTC.